Below are 8 T cell receptor beta chains sequenced from a single sample in a study of early T cells in non-severe SARS-CoV-2 infection. TCRdb called the 5' RACE reads again in MiXCR, with one record for every CDR3 protein. This table has around 46,000 distinct CDR3 sequences, 5% to 5.5% appearing once. The starting material was whole blood, obtained at baseline. These receptors originate from an adult who was a healthcare worker with PCR-confirmed SARS-CoV-2 infection or an uninfected control (not recorded which).

This clonotype was recorded at least ten times. The chain carries TRBV7-9 and TRBJ1-2; tentative D call: TRBD1 (5 bases). The CDR3 covers 13 residues. With 5 bases removed from V and 6 bases from J, the gap between germline ends came to 13 bases. Germline CDR1 reads SEHNR; CDR2 reads FQNEAQ (reference sequence). Written as DNA, the CDR3 is TGTGCCAGCAGCGTGAGGACAATCGATGGCTACACCTTC. Its translation: CASSVRTIDGYTF.

This clonotype was picked up many times. The V call is TRBV11-2, the J call TRBJ1-5; D gene uncertain. Germline V gene data show CDR1 as SGHAT and CDR2 as FQNNGV. The V gene lost 5 bases and the J gene lost 4 bases, with 12 bases spanning the gap. This CDR3 is 14 amino acids long. CDR3 residues: CASSPEGRNQPQHF. As DNA, the CDR3 is TGTGCCAGCAGCCCCGAAGGCAGGAATCAGCCCCAGCATTTT.

This clonotype was picked up many times. The chain joins TRBV7-9 to TRBJ1-1; maybe TRBD1 (6 bases). The CDR3 totals 14 residues. The V end lost 6 bases, the J end lost 0 bases, and 11 bases lay between the germline ends. Germline CDR1 SEHNR, CDR2 FQNEAQ (reference sequence). CDR3 nucleotides: TGTGCCAGCAGGTCAGGGGCCATGAACACTGAAGCTTTCTTT. Its protein product is CASRSGAMNTEAFF.

This clonotype was recorded many times. The chain has TRBV19 and TRBJ2-3; D perhaps matches TRBD2 (6 bases). The CDR3 is made up of 14 amino acids. Per the germline V gene, CDR1 is LNHDA and CDR2 is SQIVND (reference sequence). The ends were cut back, 2 bases at V and 5 bases at J, with 11 bases in the middle. The CDR3 DNA reads TGTGCCAGTAGTATATCTTCGGGAGTAGATACGCAGTATTTT. Protein sequence: CASSISSGVDTQYF.

This clonotype was seen repeatedly, ten times or more. The V gene is TRBV5-1, the J gene TRBJ2-7, with D possibly being TRBD1 or TRBD2 (5 bases each). This CDR3 has 15 amino acids. Per germline, CDR1 SGHRS and CDR2 YFSETQ. The V end lost 3 bases, the J end lost 5 bases, and 18 bases lay between the germline ends. The CDR3 sequence: CASSWGYTARNEQYF. CDR3 sequence (DNA): TGCGCCAGCAGCTGGGGGTATACAGCACGGAACGAGCAGTACTTC.

This clonotype came up many times. The chain combines TRBV10-2 with TRBJ1-5, with a possible D match to TRBD1 (5 bases). V lost 6 bases and J 7 bases, leaving 19 bases between the germline ends. The CDR3 totals 15 residues. CDR1 and CDR2 from the germline V gene are WSHSY and SAAADI. CDR3 residues: CASSEAGRGEQPQHF. The CDR3 nucleotides are TGCGCCAGCAGCGAAGCCGGACGAGGGGAACAGCCCCAGCATTTT.

The chain is built from TRBV7-2 and TRBJ2-1; D is perhaps TRBD1 (6 bases). CDR3 length: 13 residues. V shed 3 bases and J shed 7 bases, with 10 bases lying between them. Germline-derived CDR1 and CDR2 are SGHTA and FQGNSA. The chain's CDR3 is CASSFVQGNEQFF. CDR3 coding DNA: TGTGCCAGCAGCTTCGTTCAGGGGAATGAGCAGTTCTTC.

This clonotype was counted many times. The rearrangement links TRBV29-1 to TRBJ1-1; 8 bases are shared with TRBD1. The CDR3 runs 12 residues. V was pared by 5 bases and J by 4 bases, with 3 bases of the junction left unmatched. The germline gives CDR1 SQVTM, CDR2 ANQGSEA. The CDR3 DNA sequence: TGCAGCGTTCTACAGGGGGGCACTGAAGCTTTCTTT. Amino acids: CSVLQGGTEAFF.